The source of this TCR beta chain is a study of T-cell reconstitution after alpha-beta-depleted transplantation in children. The study, taken as a whole, reports: One year post-transplant, T-cell counts and diversity were largely derived from T cells produced anew.

This clonotype was recorded many times. The antigen remains undetermined. During its preparation, the TCRbeta library received unique molecular identifiers. From the PCR reads, TCRdb called clonotypes with MiXCR, one entry per CDR3 protein. The data show fewer than 350,000 distinct CDR3 sequences, around a tenth seen once. V lost 1 base to trimming and J lost 0 bases, with 7 bases between them. The CDR3 is 15 amino acids. The receptor was derived from a boy less than two years old with acute myeloid leukemia, due to receive a stem cell transplant. This specimen consisted of PBMCs, obtained before TCRalphabeta/CD19-depleted stem cell transplant. The chain recombines TRBV12-3 or TRBV12-4 with TRBJ1-3; D not certain. The CDR3 loop is CASSLEWSSGNTIYF. The CDR3 DNA reads TGTGCCAGCAGTTTAGAGTGGAGCTCTGGAAACACCATATATTTT.